The entry below gives a single T cell receptor beta chain sequence along with its context. These data come from a study of CD8 T cells in Susac syndrome. Losses at the gene ends were 6 bases for V and 6 bases for J; bases not matched to a gene: 7. The CDR3 runs to 14 residues. The germline gives CDR1 SQVTM, CDR2 ANQGSEA. Sequencing of TCR beta was performed on blood CD8+ and CD4+ T cells. TEMRA cells were FACS-enriched and CD8+ and CD4+ T cells negatively isolated. With random hexamers, reverse transcription was performed on roughly 0.45 to 1 ug of RNA. TCRdb processed the immunoSEQ multiplex PCR reads anew with MiXCR; each CDR3 protein has one entry. The sample has hundreds of thousands of distinct CDR3 sequences, roughly 93% seen once; the top ten hold about 0.07%.

The sample was CD4+ T cells from PBMCs. The V call is TRBV29-1, the J call TRBJ2-3; 12 bases align to TRBD2. The origin of this receptor is a human donor with multiple sclerosis. CDR3 bases: TGCAGCGTGCCGACTAGCGGGAGCCCCGATACGCAGTATTTT. It codes for CSVPTSGSPDTQYF.